The present T cell receptor (beta chain) was sequenced within a study of shared clonotypes between healthy human individuals (dated by TCRdb to 2020 to 2021). Regarding the research as a whole: Three men and a couple of women, aged 18 to 49 years, made up the cohort. Per donor, leukapheresis produced somewhere between about 0.85 and 8.9 billion PBMCs. To estimate repertoire size and how much clonotypes are shared between individuals, the study performed deep sequencing of blood TCR repertoires from a handful of healthy adults. For each donor, three plates each were used for CD4 naive and CD4 memory, two plates were used for CD8 naive, and one plate was used for CD8 memory. Libraries were prepared and TCR repertoires were sequenced by different laboratories using diverse techniques, in order to increase sequencing depth and limit assay-specific biases.

Concerning this clone itself: The antigen this receptor binds is unknown. There are no base qualities to consult, and no much larger clone falls within one base.

Healthy HIV-negative adults with no recently reported acute infections or vaccinations were included as donors. Every donor was a Caucasian adult living in Nashville, Tennessee, USA. CD4+ T cells were enriched by magnetic negative selection, after which naive cells were positively selected on CD45RA and the negative fraction was taken as the memory subset. Blood was collected by leukapheresis, and PBMCs were isolated by Ficoll-Histopaque density gradient centrifugation and then cryopreserved in liquid nitrogen vapor phase. Analytical flow cytometry was used to check the purity and quantity of each magnetically sorted T cell population. From each sorted fraction, genomic DNA was isolated and quantified by UV absorbance on a Nanodrop 2000c. Using the deep immunoSEQ assay, multiplex PCR amplified TCR CDR3 regions from genomic DNA. Extracted genomic DNA from each cell subset was spread evenly across all wells of several immunoSEQ 96-well plates, with each plate serving as a replicate. For sorted subsets, around 200 ng genomic DNA, equal to approximately 30,000 T cell genomes, was loaded into each replicate PCR. Purified libraries were quantified with a Qubit 3.0 fluorometer, sized on a Bioanalyzer 2100, and re-quantified with the KAPA Library Quantification kit. Each immunoSEQ 96-well plate was sequenced on its own single-read 150-cycle Illumina NextSeq 550 flow cell. As for the authors' bioinformatics: The immunoSEQ output contained only junctional sequences without quality scores, so filtering could not match that applied to full-length reads. To assign V/J genes and CDR3, sequences were annotated against IMGT germline references using PyIR, a Python wrapper for IgBLAST v1.9. Reads were filtered out if the reads had weak V/J assignments (E-value above 1e-6), no CDR3, stop codons, out-of-frame junctions, or ambiguous translated residues. V3J clonotypes were defined as sequences sharing an identical inferred V gene, J gene, and CDR3 amino acid sequence. The percentage overlap between two repertoires was calculated by dividing the number of shared unique clonotypes by the size of the smaller repertoire. Repertoire richness was assessed with RTK rarefaction, the Chao1 estimator, and Recon v2.1 estimates of unobserved clonotypes. Generation probabilities were computed with OLGA for all TCRbeta clonotypes obtained by the gDNA method from several donors. TCRdb re-hosts the immuneACCESS table, in-frame sequences only. Its copies lack some clones; in the studies checked, an unresolved V gene accounts for under half of them, and the cause for the rest is not known. D and trimming were read from the DNA, whereas the V and J calls and clone size are those reported in that table. Here the sample has more than 2,000,000 clones; roughly 93% occur a single time. About 0.39% of the sample goes to the ten largest clones.

What the study reported, not specific to this receptor: Even with the large sequencing depth, rarefaction of the sorted-subset datasets indicated that sequencing was incomplete. The genetic and exposure-history diversity represented was limited by the small number of donors. Around 5.4% of naive CD4, 3% to 4% of naive CD8, 2.3% of memory CD4, and around 0.4% of memory CD8 clonotypes were shared across several donors. Larger estimated clonotype richness was generally found for naive subsets than for memory subsets. Pairwise subsampling led to the expectation that sequencing depth would affect the degree of clonotype sharing among donors. Sampling was restricted to blood, and TCR repertoires in tissues likely differ from the TCR repertoires found in blood. Compared with non-shared clonotypes, the clonotypes found in all four sorted-subset donors had higher generation probabilities.

V is clipped by 6 bases and J by 7 bases, and the sequence between their germline boundaries is 19 bases long. The CDR3 contains 14 residues, cysteine and phenylalanine counted. Only the CDR3 DNA is retained, 42 bases long and in frame from the first base. According to the germline V gene, CDR1 reads SGHRS and CDR2 reads YFSETQ. The TCR originated in a man aged 18 to 29 in good health. Some clones in this sample may be carry-over from other donors' samples. The chain uses TRBV5-1 and TRBJ1-1; TRBD1 is a possible D gene, resting on 5 matching bases. Sequencing was carried out using naive CD4+ T cells from PBMCs. The label giving this sample's cell subset or site can be read as: CD45RA+ positively selected. The nucleotides read TGCGCCAGCATCCCGGGACCTACTCGGGGTGAAGCTTTCTTT. It encodes CASIPGPTRGEAFF.